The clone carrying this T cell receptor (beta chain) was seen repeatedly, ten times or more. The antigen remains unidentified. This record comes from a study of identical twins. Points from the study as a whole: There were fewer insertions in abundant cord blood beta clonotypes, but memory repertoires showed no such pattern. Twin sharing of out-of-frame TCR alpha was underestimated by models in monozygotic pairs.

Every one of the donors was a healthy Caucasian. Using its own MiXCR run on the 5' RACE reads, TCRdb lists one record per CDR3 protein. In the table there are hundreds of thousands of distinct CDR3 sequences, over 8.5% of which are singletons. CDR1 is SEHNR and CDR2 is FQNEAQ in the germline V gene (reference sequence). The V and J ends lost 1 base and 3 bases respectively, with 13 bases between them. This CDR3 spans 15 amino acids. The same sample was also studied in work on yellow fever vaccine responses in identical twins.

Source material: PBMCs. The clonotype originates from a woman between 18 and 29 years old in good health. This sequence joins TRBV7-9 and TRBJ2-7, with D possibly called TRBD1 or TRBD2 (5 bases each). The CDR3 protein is CASSLGGAGSYEQYF. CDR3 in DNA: TGTGCCAGCAGCTTAGGAGGGGCAGGGAGCTACGAGCAGTACTTC.